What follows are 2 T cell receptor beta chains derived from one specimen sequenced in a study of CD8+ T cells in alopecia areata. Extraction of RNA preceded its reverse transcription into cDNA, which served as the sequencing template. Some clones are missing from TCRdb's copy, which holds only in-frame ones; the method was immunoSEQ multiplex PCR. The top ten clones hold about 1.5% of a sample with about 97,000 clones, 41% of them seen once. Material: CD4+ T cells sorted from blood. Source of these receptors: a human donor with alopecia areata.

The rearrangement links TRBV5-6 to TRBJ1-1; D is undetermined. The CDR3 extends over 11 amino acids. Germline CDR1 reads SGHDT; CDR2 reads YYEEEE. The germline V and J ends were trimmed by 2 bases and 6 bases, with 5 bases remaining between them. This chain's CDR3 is CASSFGSEAFF. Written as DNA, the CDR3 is TGTGCCAGCAGCTTTGGGTCTGAAGCTTTCTTT.

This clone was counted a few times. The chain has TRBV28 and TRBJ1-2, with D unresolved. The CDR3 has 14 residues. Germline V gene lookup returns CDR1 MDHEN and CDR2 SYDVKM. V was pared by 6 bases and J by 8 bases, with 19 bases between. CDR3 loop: CASSGMAWDTGYTF. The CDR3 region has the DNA TGTGCCAGCAGCGGGATGGCCTGGGATACGGGCTACACCTTC.